Below, 27 T cell receptor beta chains from the same sample are listed, as sequenced in a study of OX40 agonist ivuxolimab in advanced cancers. The data were produced by immunoSEQ multiplex PCR, yet TCRdb's version contains in-frame clones alone and is incomplete. The sample gives about 140,000 clones, 90% of which show up once; around 1% is in the top ten. Sequencing was performed on CD4+ or CD8+ T cells sorted from blood, taken in a trial of the OX40 agonist ivuxolimab. The receptors were sampled from an adult with an advanced solid tumor such as melanoma, head and neck, liver or kidney cancer.

This chain joins TRBV15 and TRBJ2-6; possibly TRBD1 for D (6 bases). Germline V CDR1 and CDR2: LNHNV, YYDKDF (reference sequence). Trimming cost V 4 bases and J 0 bases, with 13 bases left between them. The CDR3 has 17 residues. This chain's CDR3 is CATSTGTHSSGANVLTF. CDR3 in DNA: TGTGCCACCAGCACCGGGACACATAGCTCTGGGGCCAACGTCCTGACTTTC.

The chain joins TRBV10-3 to TRBJ2-5, with a tentative D call TRBD2 (5 bases). The CDR3 runs 12 residues. Trimming removed 6 bases at V and 11 bases at J, with 16 bases between. CDR1 is ENHRY, CDR2 SYGVKD, per germline. CDR3 loop: CAISPPGMEQYF. The CDR3 nucleotides read TGTGCCATCAGCCCACCCGGGATGGAGCAGTACTTC.

The chain joins TRBV28 to TRBJ2-5; TRBD2 matches at 13 bases. Trimming took 6 bases from V and 5 from J; bases not matched to a gene: 12. Germline V CDR1 and CDR2: MDHEN, SYDVKM. The CDR3 sequence is 17 residues long. CDR3 sequence (DNA): TGTGCCAGCAGAAAACTAGCGGGAGGGAATAGTAGGGAGACCCAGTACTTC. Translation gives CASRKLAGGNSRETQYF.

The chain carries TRBV19 and TRBJ2-7; either TRBD1 or TRBD2 may fit D (6 bases each). The CDR3 covers 13 residues. V was cut by 4 bases and J by 4 bases, with 11 bases left in between. Looked up from germline, CDR1 is LNHDA and CDR2 is SQIVND (reference sequence). The CDR3 coding sequence is TGTGCCAGTAGTAAGGGGGGAAGGTACGAGCAGTACTTC. Translation gives CASSKGGRYEQYF.

CDR3: CASSPRRGEYEQYF. CDR3 DNA sequence: TGTGCCAGCAGCCCGCGGCGGGGGGAGTACGAGCAGTACTTC. V is TRBV6-5 and J is TRBJ2-7, with 8 nucleotides matching TRBD2. After removal of 6 bases from V and 4 bases from J, the junction contained 8 bases not matched to a gene. The CDR3 is made up of 14 amino acids. Germline V CDR1 and CDR2: MNHEY, SVGAGI.

This chain connects TRBV18 to TRBJ2-7, with D uncertain. The V and J ends lost 3 bases and 6 bases respectively, with 6 bases between them. The CDR3 loop spans 11 amino acids. In germline, CDR1 is KGHSH, CDR2 LQKENI. The CDR3 loop is CASSPASEQYF. In DNA form, the CDR3 reads TGTGCCAGCTCACCGGCTAGCGAGCAGTACTTC.

This CDR3 is CASSLRDRDSYEQYF. The CDR3, as DNA: TGTGCCAGCAGCCTGAGGGACAGGGACTCCTACGAGCAGTACTTC. The chain is built from TRBV5-5 and TRBJ2-7, with 9 bases fitting TRBD1. This CDR3 has 15 amino acids. V dropped 4 bases and J dropped 0; count of bases not matched to a gene: 5. Germline V gene lookup returns CDR1 SGHKS and CDR2 YYEKEE (reference sequence).

The chain joins TRBV27 to TRBJ2-5; no firm D call. Trimming took 10 bases from V and 5 from J, leaving 17 bases between them. Germline CDR1 reads MNHEY; CDR2 reads SMNVEV (reference sequence). The CDR3 loop spans 13 amino acids. This CDR3 is CATRRHSRETQYF. CDR3 bases: TGTGCCACCCGAAGGCACTCCCGGGAGACCCAGTACTTC.

The chain recombines TRBV4-2 with TRBJ2-5, with TRBD2 matching 8 bases. After removal of 0 bases from V and 4 bases from J, the junction contained 7 bases not matched to a gene. In germline, CDR1 is LGHNA, CDR2 YNFKEQ. The CDR3 extends over 16 amino acids. CDR3 sequence (DNA): TGTGCCAGCAGCCAAGATTCGGGAGGGCCGGGAGAGACCCAGTACTTC. Translating it yields CASSQDSGGPGETQYF.

The chain has TRBV30 and TRBJ2-3; 15 bases are a match to TRBD2. CDR3 size: 22 residues. Losses at the gene ends were 0 bases for V and 4 bases for J; bases not matched to a gene: 20. Germline-derived CDR1 and CDR2 are GTSNPN and SVGIG (reference sequence). CDR3 in DNA: TGTGCCTGGAGTGTAAGGGTGGGACTAGCGGGAGGTAGTAACGGGGGCCCAGATACGCAGTATTTT. Protein sequence: CAWSVRVGLAGGSNGGPDTQYF.

CDR3 protein: CASASGQGGTDTQYF. CDR3 coding DNA: TGTGCCAGCGCATCGGGACAGGGGGGCACAGATACGCAGTATTTT. The chain has TRBV19 and TRBJ2-3; TRBD1 aligns across 11 bases. J was trimmed by 1 base and V by 9 bases; bases with no gene match: 6. The CDR3 sequence is 15 residues long. The germline gives CDR1 LNHDA, CDR2 SQIVND (reference sequence).

The V and J genes are TRBV20-1 and TRBJ1-1, with D unresolved. The germline V gene has CDR1 DFQATT and CDR2 SNEGSKA (reference sequence). Trimming stripped 0 bases from V and 5 bases from J, with 4 bases between. The CDR3 is made up of 11 amino acids. The chain's CDR3 is CSAREGTEAFF. CDR3 coding DNA: TGCAGTGCTAGAGAAGGGACTGAAGCTTTCTTT.

The chain combines TRBV21-1 with TRBJ2-7; TRBD1, the table's D call, lacks a check against the DNA. TRBV21-1 is labeled a pseudogene. The CDR3 is 15 residues long. Here the CDR3 reads CASRKGDRGSYEQYF. As DNA, the CDR3 is TGTGCCAGCAGAAAGGGGGACAGGGGGAGCTACGAGCAGTACTTC.

The rearrangement uses TRBV18 and TRBJ1-1; D is unresolved. Trimming cost V 1 base and J 1 base, with 10 bases left between them. The CDR3 spans 15 residues. Germline CDR1 KGHSH, CDR2 LQKENI. CDR3 sequence: CASSPRSVENTEAFF. Written as DNA, the CDR3 is TGTGCCAGCTCACCACGGTCGGTTGAGAACACTGAAGCTTTCTTT. Using reference TRBV18 and TRBJ1-1 for the parts outside the CDR3, the full variable domain is NAGVMQNPRHLVRRRGQEARLRCSPMKGHSHVYWYRQLPEEGLKFMVYLQKENIIDESGMPKERFSAEFPKEGPSILRIQQVVRGDSAAYFCASSPRSVENTEAFFGQGTRLTVV.

The chain combines TRBV6-6 with TRBJ2-7, with 10 nucleotides matching TRBD2. V lost 7 bases and J lost 3; bases outside the gene matches: 12. Looked up from germline, CDR1 is MNHNY and CDR2 is SVGAGI (reference sequence). The CDR3 has 16 amino acids. CDR3 sequence (DNA): TGTGCCAGCACCCCCAGGCTAGCGGGAGCCGACTACGAGCAGTACTTC. Amino acid sequence: CASTPRLAGADYEQYF.

The chain carries TRBV28 and TRBJ2-7; possibly TRBD1 for D (5 bases). CDR3 length: 12 residues. Germline V gives CDR1 MDHEN, CDR2 SYDVKM. The V and J ends lost 6 bases and 4 bases respectively, with 10 bases between them. CDR3 in DNA: TGTGCCAGCAGCCTGGCAGGGTACGAGCAGTACTTC. Residues: CASSLAGYEQYF.

The chain links TRBV28 to TRBJ2-7, with a possible D match to TRBD2 (5 bases). This CDR3 contains 12 residues. Germline CDR1 is MDHEN and CDR2 is SYDVKM. V lost 3 bases, J lost 6 bases, and 9 bases lay in between. CDR3 loop: CASSLRVGEQYF. The CDR3 bases are TGTGCCAGCAGTTTGCGGGTCGGCGAGCAGTACTTC.

V and J are TRBV5-1 and TRBJ2-7; D is tentatively TRBD1 or TRBD2 (6 bases each). Looked up from germline, CDR1 is SGHRS and CDR2 is YFSETQ. This CDR3 spans 16 amino acids. V gave up 4 bases and J gave up 2 bases, with 19 bases separating them. CDR3 in amino acids: CASSADVGGQTYEQYF. CDR3 sequence (DNA): TGCGCCAGCAGCGCCGACGTGGGGGGACAAACCTACGAGCAGTACTTC.

The chain couples TRBV7-6 to TRBJ1-4; D perhaps matches TRBD1 (5 bases). With 3 bases removed from V and 7 bases from J, the gap between germline ends came to 12 bases. CDR3 length equals 14 residues. CDR1 and CDR2 (germline): SGHVS, FNYEAQ. This CDR3 is CASSFGGELEKLFF. The CDR3 coding sequence is TGTGCCAGCAGCTTTGGGGGTGAACTTGAAAAACTGTTTTTT.

The genes are TRBV4-2 and TRBJ1-5, with D unresolved. CDR3 length equals 14 residues. Between the trimmed V and J ends, which lost 0 bases and 1 base, there was a span of 4 bases. CDR1 is LGHNA and CDR2 is YNFKEQ in the germline V gene. CDR3: CASSQDRSNQPQHF. The CDR3, as DNA: TGTGCCAGCAGCCAAGACAGGAGCAATCAGCCCCAGCATTTT.

In its sample, this clone was seen once. The genes are TRBV30 and TRBJ2-7; TRBD2 aligns across 11 bases. The CDR3 is 15 residues long. CDR1 GTSNPN and CDR2 SVGIG come from the germline V gene (reference sequence). V lost 0 bases and J lost 4; bases outside the gene matches: 5. CDR3 region: CAWSVPTSGKYEQYF. The DNA of the CDR3 is TGTGCCTGGAGTGTACCGACTAGCGGGAAGTACGAGCAGTACTTC.

This sequence joins TRBV27 and TRBJ2-1; D may be TRBD2 (5 bases). The CDR3 spans 16 residues. Per germline, CDR1 MNHEY and CDR2 SMNVEV (reference sequence). Trimming cost V 2 bases and J 0 bases, with 11 bases left between them. The CDR3 is CASSLRSGSSYNEQFF. The CDR3 DNA is TGTGCCAGCAGTTTACGAAGCGGTAGCTCCTACAATGAGCAGTTCTTC.

This chain connects TRBV18 to TRBJ1-1; 9 bases line up with TRBD1. This CDR3 region has 16 residues. V dropped 3 bases and J dropped 5; count of bases not matched to a gene: 10. The germline V gene encodes CDR1 KGHSH and CDR2 LQKENI. CDR3 bases: TGTGCCAGCTCACCGGGAGACAGGGGGATTAAGACTGAAGCTTTCTTT. Amino acids: CASSPGDRGIKTEAFF.

The J gene is TRBJ2-5, the V gene TRBV19; 10 bases are shared with TRBD2. Germline V gives CDR1 LNHDA, CDR2 SQIVND (reference sequence). V gave up 1 base and J gave up 5 bases; unmatched junction bases: 4. This CDR3 is built from 15 residues. The CDR3 spells CASSIVSGRTETQYF. In DNA form, the CDR3 reads TGTGCCAGTAGTATAGTTAGCGGGAGGACGGAGACCCAGTACTTC.

The V call is TRBV6-1, the J call TRBJ2-7, with a weak D call TRBD1 (5 bases). V lost 4 bases and J 9 bases, leaving 10 bases between the germline ends. The CDR3 loop spans 11 amino acids. The V gene's germline CDR1 is MNHNS and CDR2 SASEGT. CDR3 DNA: TGTGCCAGCAGTGTGGACATTCGGCAGTACTTC. Translated: CASSVDIRQYF.

Only one count was recorded for this clone. This rearrangement joins TRBV19 to TRBJ1-2; 12 nucleotides agree with TRBD1. Trimming removed 5 bases from V and 6 bases from J; junction bases left unmatched: 10. This CDR3 spans 16 amino acids. Germline lookup yields CDR1 LNHDA and CDR2 SQIVND (reference sequence). The CDR3, as DNA: TGTGCCAGTAGTGTATCCGGGACAGGGGGCGCGCATGGCTACACCTTC. Translated, it gives CASSVSGTGGAHGYTF.

The V call is TRBV29-1, the J call TRBJ2-1, with TRBD1 identical over 10 bases. The CDR3 is made up of 13 amino acids. CDR1 and CDR2 (germline): SQVTM, ANQGSEA. The V and J ends lost 8 bases and 7 bases, in that order; junction bases with no gene match: 8. This CDR3 is CSSRQGAWNEQFF. For the CDR3, the DNA is TGCAGCTCAAGACAGGGGGCATGGAATGAGCAGTTCTTC.